This TCR beta chain was obtained from a study of T cells in Graves' hyperthyroidism and ophthalmopathy. This clonotype was counted ten times or more. Its target is not known. Study-level points and caveats: Appearing also in blood were most of the thyroid clonotypes expanded above 0.001.

V was shortened by 0 bases and J by 4 bases, with 13 bases between the two germline ends. This CDR3 region has 15 residues. The germline V gene encodes CDR1 SGDLS and CDR2 YYNGEE. What was amplified from RNA transcripts were TCR beta CDR3 regions. HTBI primers were employed in a first-round RT-PCR of the TCR CDR3. TCRdb re-analysed the multiplex PCR reads in MiXCR, keeping a single row per CDR3 protein. The table shows 300,000 to 400,000 distinct CDR3 sequences, with about 14% occurring only once. What was sequenced was blood. The receptor's source is a woman younger than 45 with Graves' ophthalmopathy. The J gene is TRBJ1-1, the V gene TRBV9, with D maybe TRBD1 (5 bases). CDR3 coding DNA: TGTGCCAGCAGCGTAGGAGGGGTGGCGGGCACTGAAGCTTTCTTT. Its protein product is CASSVGGVAGTEAFF.